This record concerns one T cell receptor (beta chain) sequence. The antigen is not known. This CDR3 is 13 amino acids long. Trimming pared 8 bases from V and 4 bases from J, leaving 13 bases between. Germline assignment: CDR1 LNHNV and CDR2 YYDKDF (reference sequence). The record originates from a study of beta chain features in type 1 diabetes. The study reverse transcribed the entire isolated RNA, so it sequenced expressed TCRB transcripts. TCRdb's copy holds only in-frame clones and misses some; the assay was immunoSEQ multiplex PCR. This sample has about 360,000 clones; 10% to 15% occur once, and the top ten carry about 0.017%. Study-level points and caveats: There were fewer insertions and more deletions at the VDJ junctions of type 1 diabetes patients.

The sample taken for sequencing was naive CD4+ T cells from blood. This clonotype was sampled from a man aged 18 to 30 in good health. This chain joins TRBV15 and TRBJ2-3; D gene ambiguous. The CDR3 here is CATGEQTPDTQYF. CDR3 coding DNA: TGTGCCACCGGAGAACAAACCCCAGATACGCAGTATTTT.